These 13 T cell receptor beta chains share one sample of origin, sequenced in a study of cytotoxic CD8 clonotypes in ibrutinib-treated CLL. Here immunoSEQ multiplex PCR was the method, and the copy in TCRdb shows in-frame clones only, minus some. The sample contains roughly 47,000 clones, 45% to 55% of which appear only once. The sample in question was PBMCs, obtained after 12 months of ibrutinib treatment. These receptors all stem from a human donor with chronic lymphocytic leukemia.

Here the CDR3 reads CASSPWREGSTVQYF. The CDR3 nucleotides are TGTGCCAGCAGCCCCTGGCGGGAGGGCAGTACTGTGCAGTACTTC. The gene calls are TRBV11-2 and TRBJ2-7; 9 positions agree with TRBD2. V shed 5 bases, J shed 9 bases, and the junction held 14 bases outside the gene matches. Looked up from germline, CDR1 is SGHAT and CDR2 is FQNNGV. The CDR3 has 15 residues.

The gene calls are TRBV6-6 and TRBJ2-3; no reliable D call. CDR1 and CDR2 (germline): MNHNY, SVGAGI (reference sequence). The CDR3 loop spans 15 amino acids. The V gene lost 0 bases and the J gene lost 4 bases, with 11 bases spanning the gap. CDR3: CASSYSTGFADTQYF. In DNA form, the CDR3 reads TGTGCCAGCAGTTACTCGACTGGATTCGCAGATACGCAGTATTTT.

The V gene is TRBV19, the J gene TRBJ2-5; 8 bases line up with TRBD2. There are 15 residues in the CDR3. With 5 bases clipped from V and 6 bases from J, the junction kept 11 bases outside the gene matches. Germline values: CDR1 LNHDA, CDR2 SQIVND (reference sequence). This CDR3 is CASSYVAGPQKTQYF. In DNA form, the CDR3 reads TGTGCCAGTAGTTATGTAGCGGGGCCCCAGAAGACCCAGTACTTC.

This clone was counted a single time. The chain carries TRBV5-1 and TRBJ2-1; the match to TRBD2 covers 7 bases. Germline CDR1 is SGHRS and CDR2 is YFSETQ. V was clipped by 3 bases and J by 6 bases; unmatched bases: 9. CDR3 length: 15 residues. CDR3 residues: CASSSSGGFGNEQFF. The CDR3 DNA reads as TGCGCCAGCAGCTCCTCCGGGGGGTTTGGCAATGAGCAGTTCTTC.

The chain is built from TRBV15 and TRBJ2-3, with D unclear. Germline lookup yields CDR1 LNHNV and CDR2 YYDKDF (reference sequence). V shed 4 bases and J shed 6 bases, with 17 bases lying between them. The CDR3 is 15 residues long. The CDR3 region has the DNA TGTGCCACCAGCATCAGCGAGTTTCTTCTTGATACGCAGTATTTT. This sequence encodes CATSISEFLLDTQYF.

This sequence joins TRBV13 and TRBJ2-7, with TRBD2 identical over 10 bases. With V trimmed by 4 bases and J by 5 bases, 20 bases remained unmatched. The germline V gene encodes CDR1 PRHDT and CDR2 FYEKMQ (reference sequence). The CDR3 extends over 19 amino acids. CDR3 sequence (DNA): TGTGCCAGCAGCTACTCCGGGGCTAGCGGGAGTGTGTGGCTTGACGAGCAGTACTTC. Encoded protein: CASSYSGASGSVWLDEQYF.

The CDR3 DNA reads TGTGCCTGGAGTGTACTGGACCCGAACACTGAAGCTTTCTTT. Translation gives CAWSVLDPNTEAFF. The chain has TRBV30 and TRBJ1-1; D gene uncertain. CDR3 length equals 14 residues. The V and J ends lost 0 bases and 1 base respectively, with 9 bases between them. Germline V lookup: CDR1 GTSNPN, CDR2 SVGIG (reference sequence). Supplemented by reference TRBV30 and TRBJ1-1, the full variable domain reads SQTIHQWPATLVQPVGSPLSLECTVEGTSNPNLYWYRQAAGRGLQLLFYSVGIGQISSEVPQNLSASRPQDRQFILSSKKLLLSDSGFYLCAWSVLDPNTEAFFGQGTRLTVV.

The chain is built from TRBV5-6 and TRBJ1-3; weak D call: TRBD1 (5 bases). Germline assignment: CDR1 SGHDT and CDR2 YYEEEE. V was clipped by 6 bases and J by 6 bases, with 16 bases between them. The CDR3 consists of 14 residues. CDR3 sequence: CASTTGLEVNTIYF. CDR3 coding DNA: TGTGCCAGCACTACAGGCCTGGAAGTAAACACCATATATTTT.

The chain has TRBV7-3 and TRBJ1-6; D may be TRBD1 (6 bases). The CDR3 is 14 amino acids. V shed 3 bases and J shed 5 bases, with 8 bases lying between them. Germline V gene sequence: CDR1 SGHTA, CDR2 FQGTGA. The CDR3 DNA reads TGTGCCAGCAGCTTGGGGGGGCATAATTCACCCCTCCACTTT. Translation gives CASSLGGHNSPLHF.

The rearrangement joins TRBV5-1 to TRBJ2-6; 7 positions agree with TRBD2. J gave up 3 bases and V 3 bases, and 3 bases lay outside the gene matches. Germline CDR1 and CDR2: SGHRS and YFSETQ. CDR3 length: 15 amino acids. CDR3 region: CASSWEGYGANVLTF. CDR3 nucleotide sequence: TGCGCCAGCAGCTGGGAGGGTTATGGGGCCAACGTCCTGACTTTC. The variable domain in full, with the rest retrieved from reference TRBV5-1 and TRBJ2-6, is KAGVTQTPRYLIKTRGQQVTLSCSPISGHRSVSWYQQTPGQGLQFLFEYFSETQRNKGNFPGRFSGRQFSNSRSEMNVSTLELGDSALYLCASSWEGYGANVLTFGAGSRLTVL.

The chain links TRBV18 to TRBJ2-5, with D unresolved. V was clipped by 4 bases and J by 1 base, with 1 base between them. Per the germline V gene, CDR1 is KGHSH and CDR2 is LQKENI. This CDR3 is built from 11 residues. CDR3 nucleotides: TGTGCCAGCTCACTCCAAGAGACCCAGTACTTC. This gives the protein CASSLQETQYF.

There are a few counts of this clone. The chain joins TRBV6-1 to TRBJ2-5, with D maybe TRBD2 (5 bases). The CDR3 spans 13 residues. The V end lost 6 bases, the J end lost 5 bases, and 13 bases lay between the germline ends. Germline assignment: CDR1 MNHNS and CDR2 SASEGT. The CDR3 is CASSPPGGETQYF. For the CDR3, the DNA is TGTGCCAGCAGCCCGCCGGGCGGGGAGACCCAGTACTTC.

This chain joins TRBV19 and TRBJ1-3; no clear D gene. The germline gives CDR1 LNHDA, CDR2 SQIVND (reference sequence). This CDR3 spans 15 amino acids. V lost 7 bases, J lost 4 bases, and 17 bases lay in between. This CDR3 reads CASKETSVRGNTIYF. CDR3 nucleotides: TGTGCCAGTAAGGAAACTTCCGTACGCGGAAACACCATATATTTT.